Shown below are 5 T cell receptor beta chains from a single sample sequenced in a study of T cells after yellow fever vaccination. TCRdb ran MiXCR on the 5' RACE reads and lists one entry per CDR3 protein. The repertoire holds a few hundred thousand distinct CDR3 sequences, with around a tenth as singletons. The input for sequencing was PBMCs, taken on the day of the first yellow fever vaccination. The origin of the receptors is a man between 18 and 29 years old who received the YFV17D yellow fever vaccine.

This clonotype was found a few times. The CDR3 spells CASSLTFRVETEAFF. In DNA form, the CDR3 reads TGTGCCAGCAGCTTGACGTTTAGGGTAGAAACTGAAGCTTTCTTT. The chain joins TRBV7-3 to TRBJ1-1; unclear D gene. The V gene's germline CDR1 is SGHTA and CDR2 FQGTGA. Trimming took 3 bases from V and 5 from J, leaving 16 bases between them. The CDR3 spans 15 residues.

The V and J genes are TRBV11-2 and TRBJ2-5; D gene uncertain. V was pared by 3 bases and J by 5 bases, with 7 bases between. This CDR3 has 12 amino acids. Germline CDR1 and CDR2: SGHAT and FQNNGV. The CDR3 bases are TGTGCCAGCAGCTTTGACGAGGAGACCCAGTACTTC. Protein product: CASSFDEETQYF.

The chain links TRBV19 to TRBJ1-1; D is undetermined. CDR3 length: 15 amino acids. V was trimmed by 5 bases and J by 4 bases, leaving 17 bases between them. Germline V gene sequence: CDR1 LNHDA, CDR2 SQIVND (reference sequence). CDR3 sequence reads: CASSPGGGLSTEAFF. In DNA form, the CDR3 reads TGTGCCAGTAGTCCAGGCGGAGGGTTGAGCACTGAAGCTTTCTTT.

Only one count was recorded for this clonotype. The chain joins TRBV10-3 to TRBJ1-1, with 8 bases aligning to TRBD1. This CDR3 region has 13 residues. Germline trimming cut 10 bases from V and 6 bases from J; bases unmatched to any gene: 10. Germline V gene data show CDR1 as ENHRY and CDR2 as SYGVKD. The CDR3: CATKDRERAEAFF. CDR3 bases: TGTGCCACCAAGGACAGGGAGAGGGCTGAAGCTTTCTTT.

This clonotype has only a few counts. The chain has TRBV7-8 and TRBJ1-5; D unresolved. Trimming removed 5 bases at V and 0 bases at J, with 11 bases between. In germline, CDR1 is SGHVS, CDR2 FQNEAQ. The CDR3 sequence is 15 residues long. In DNA form, the CDR3 reads TGTGCCAGCAGCCTTAAGCCTTTTAGCAATCAGCCCCAGCATTTT. As protein: CASSLKPFSNQPQHF.